This is a list of T cell receptor beta chains from one sample in a study of cytomegalovirus exposure and HLA in healthy donors. The assay was immunoSEQ multiplex PCR, and TCRdb's table has in-frame clones only and misses some. The sample lists 90,000 to 120,000 clones; approximately 80% were seen once. The sample was PBMCs. These receptors all come from a woman aged 18-29 years in good health and CMV-seropositive. CDR3s include the opening cysteine and the closing phenylalanine or tryptophan. D genes are given only for firm matches. A row's size may be missing; if present it is once, few, many or a size class.

clone_size	d_call	v_call	j_call	cdr3_nt	cdr3_aa
once	TRBD2	TRBV19	TRBJ2-1	TGTGCCAGTTACAGCGGGACTGAGCAGTTCTTC	CASYSGTEQFF
NA	NA	TRBV11-2	TRBJ1-1	TGTGCCAGCAGCTTGGGGGGGGTTAACACTGAAGCTTTCTTT	CASSLGGVNTEAFF
NA	NA	TRBV14	TRBJ2-3	TGTGCCAGCACCAACGTGCCAGGGACGCAGTATTTT	CASTNVPGTQYF
NA	TRBD1	TRBV7-9	TRBJ1-6	TGTGCCAGCAGCTTAACAGGGGGAGATTCACCCCTCCACTTT	CASSLTGGDSPLHF
NA	NA	TRBV9	TRBJ1-2	TGTGCCAGCAGCCCTCCGGCGGGGTATGGCTACACCTTC	CASSPPAGYGYTF
few	TRBD1	TRBV28	TRBJ2-1	TGTGCCAGCAGAGGGGGACAGGGGACGAATGAGCAGTTCTTC	CASRGGQGTNEQFF
NA	TRBD1	TRBV27	TRBJ2-7	TGTGCCAGCAGTTCATGGACAGGGGACTCCTACGAGCAGTACTTC	CASSSWTGDSYEQYF
NA	NA	TRBV7-9	TRBJ2-7	TGTGCCAGCAGCTCCCTAGTCTTCGAGCAGTACTTC	CASSSLVFEQYF
NA	NA	TRBV28	TRBJ1-1	TGTGAAAGCAGCGGCGGATCATCTCTTGGCACTGAAGCTTTCTTT	CESSGGSSLGTEAFF
few	TRBD2	TRBV29-1	TRBJ2-7	TGCAGCGTTGAAGGCGGGAGTCCCTACGAGCAGTACTTC	CSVEGGSPYEQYF
once	TRBD1	TRBV4-1	TRBJ1-1	TGCGCCAGCAGCCTGTCGACAGGGGGGTCCACTGAAGCTTTCTTT	CASSLSTGGSTEAFF
NA	TRBD2	TRBV10-3	TRBJ2-5	TGTGCCATCTATAGCGGGAGGGCCGATGAGACCCAGTACTTC	CAIYSGRADETQYF
NA	TRBD1	TRBV2	TRBJ1-5	TGTGCCAGCAGCAGGACAGGGGTGGATCAGCCCCAGCATTTT	CASSRTGVDQPQHF
NA	NA	TRBV18	TRBJ2-7	TGTGCCAGCTCTCTAGGGGTTCCCGTGGCCTACGAGCAGTACTTC	CASSLGVPVAYEQYF
once	NA	TRBV19	TRBJ1-5	TGTGCCAGTAGTATGAGGGAGAGCAATCAGCCCCAGCATTTT	CASSMRESNQPQHF
NA	TRBD1	TRBV4-2	TRBJ1-3	TGTGCCAGCAGTATGGGACAGGGGCCTGGAAACACCATATATTTT	CASSMGQGPGNTIYF
NA	TRBD1	TRBV9	TRBJ1-6	TGTGCCAGCAGCGGGACAGGGTTCTCACCCCTCCACTTT	CASSGTGFSPLHF
few	TRBD2	TRBV7-9	TRBJ2-3	TGTGCCAGCAGCTCCCCGGGACTAGCGGCAACAGATACGCAGTATTTT	CASSSPGLAATDTQYF
NA	NA	TRBV25-1	TRBJ2-3	TGTGCCAGCAGTCGGGGGAGCACAGATACGCAGTATTTT	CASSRGSTDTQYF
NA	NA	TRBV2	TRBJ2-7	TGTGCCAGCAGGGACGGGACAACGGTCTACGAGCAGTACTTC	CASRDGTTVYEQYF
NA	NA	TRBV27	TRBJ2-1	TGTGCCAGCAGTTTGTTGAGCTCCTACAATGAGCAGTTCTTC	CASSLLSSYNEQFF
few	NA	TRBV5-1	TRBJ1-2	TGCGCCAGCAGCTTCGGAGCCAACGAAGCTAACTATGGCTACACCTTC	CASSFGANEANYGYTF
NA	TRBD2	TRBV5-1	TRBJ2-5	TGCGCCAGCAGTGGGTCTAGCGGGGGCCAAGAGACCCAGTACTTC	CASSGSSGGQETQYF
NA	TRBD1	TRBV4-1	TRBJ1-5	TGCGCCAGCAGCCAAGAGGCGGGACAGCTTAATCAGCCCCAGCATTTT	CASSQEAGQLNQPQHF
NA	NA	TRBV6-5	TRBJ2-1	TGTGCCAGCGGCGTGGGGTCGGGGAATGAGCAGTTCTTC	CASGVGSGNEQFF
NA	TRBD1	TRBV7-6	TRBJ1-1	TGTGCCAGCAGCTTAGGGACAGGGTTGAACACTGAAGCTTTCTTT	CASSLGTGLNTEAFF
few	TRBD2	TRBV7-3	TRBJ2-1	TGTGCCAGCAGCTTAAAGGGCGGGAGCGGAAGCTCCTACAATGAGCAGTTCTTC	CASSLKGGSGSSYNEQFF